Each of the 7 T cell receptor beta chains below was sequenced from the same sample in a study of blood T cell repertoires in COVID-19. Some clones are missing from TCRdb's copy, which holds only in-frame ones; the method was immunoSEQ multiplex PCR. Among 70,000 or so clones listed, 80% to 85% were seen once. Sequencing was performed on peripheral blood. Receptors originate from a woman aged 80 or over with acute or convalescent COVID-19.

The chain has TRBV27 and TRBJ2-7; the D is unclear. Germline CDR1 is MNHEY and CDR2 is SMNVEV (reference sequence). V lost 3 bases to trimming and J lost 4 bases, with 13 bases between them. The CDR3 runs 14 residues. The CDR3 protein is CASSFLPDKYEQYF. As DNA, the CDR3 is TGTGCCAGCAGTTTCCTCCCTGACAAGTACGAGCAGTACTTC.

This chain joins TRBV15 and TRBJ2-2; D not resolved. The CDR3 spans 15 residues. The germline V gene has CDR1 LNHNV and CDR2 YYDKDF (reference sequence). The V end was cut by 5 bases, the J end by 1 base, with 11 bases between. CDR3 in amino acids: CATSEYSLNTGELFF. The CDR3 coding sequence is TGTGCCACCAGCGAATACTCCTTGAACACCGGGGAGCTGTTTTTT.

This chain links TRBV19 with TRBJ1-1; maybe TRBD1 (6 bases). The germline CDR1 and CDR2 sequences are LNHDA and SQIVND (reference sequence). V lost 6 bases and J lost 3, with 17 bases in between. This CDR3 region has 15 residues. The CDR3 protein is CASRSTGTTYTEAFF. Written as DNA, the CDR3 is TGTGCCAGTAGGTCGACAGGAACTACTTACACTGAAGCTTTCTTT.

A word on this clone: At the DNA level, this CDR3 is encoded by other sequences in the same sample as well. This chain connects TRBV27 to TRBJ1-4; D remains unclear. CDR1 is MNHEY and CDR2 is SMNVEV in the germline V gene (reference sequence). Deletions cut 3 bases from V and 8 bases from J, with 10 bases between. The CDR3 is made up of 13 amino acids. The CDR3 loop is CASSFSGFEKLFF. CDR3 DNA sequence: TGTGCCAGCAGTTTTTCAGGTTTCGAAAAACTGTTTTTT.

The chain joins TRBV7-8 to TRBJ2-5; D is unresolved. With 3 bases removed from V and 4 bases from J, the gap between germline ends came to 3 bases. CDR1 and CDR2 (germline): SGHVS, FQNEAQ. There are 11 residues in the CDR3. CDR3 nucleotide sequence: TGTGCCAGCAGCTTCGGAGAGACCCAGTACTTC. This gives the protein CASSFGETQYF.

This clone was seen a handful of times. The DNA of the CDR3 is TGTGCCAGCAGCTCAGAGGGTTCGGGATACTCTGGAAACACCATATATTTT. As protein: CASSSEGSGYSGNTIYF. J is TRBJ1-3 and V is TRBV11-3; D is unclear. Germline V gives CDR1 SGHNT, CDR2 YENEEA. Trimming took off 4 bases at V and 0 bases at J, with 16 bases between the two ends. This CDR3 is built from 17 residues.

The CDR3 loop is CASSLDRVQAGYEQYF. The CDR3, as DNA: TGTGCCAGCAGCTTAGACCGGGTACAGGCCGGCTACGAGCAGTACTTC. The V gene is TRBV7-8, the J gene TRBJ2-7, with a weak D call TRBD1 (5 bases). Trimming shortened V by 1 base and J by 3 bases, and 16 bases separated the two germline ends. Germline V gene sequence: CDR1 SGHVS, CDR2 FQNEAQ. CDR3 size: 16 residues.